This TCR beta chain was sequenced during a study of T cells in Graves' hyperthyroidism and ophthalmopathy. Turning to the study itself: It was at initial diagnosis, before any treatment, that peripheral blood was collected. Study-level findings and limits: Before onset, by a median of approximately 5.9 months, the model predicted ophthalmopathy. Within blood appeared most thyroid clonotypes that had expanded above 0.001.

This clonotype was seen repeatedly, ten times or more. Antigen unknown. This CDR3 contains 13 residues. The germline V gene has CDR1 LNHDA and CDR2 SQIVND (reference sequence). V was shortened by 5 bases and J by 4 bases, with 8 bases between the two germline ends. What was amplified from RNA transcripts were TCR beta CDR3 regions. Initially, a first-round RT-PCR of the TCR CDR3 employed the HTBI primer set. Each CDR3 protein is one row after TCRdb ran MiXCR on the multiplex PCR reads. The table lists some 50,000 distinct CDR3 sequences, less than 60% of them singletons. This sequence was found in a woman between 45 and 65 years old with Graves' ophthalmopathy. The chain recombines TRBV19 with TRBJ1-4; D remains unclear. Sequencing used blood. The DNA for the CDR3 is TGTGCCAGTAGTTTCCGATATAATGAAAAACTGTTTTTT. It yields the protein CASSFRYNEKLFF.